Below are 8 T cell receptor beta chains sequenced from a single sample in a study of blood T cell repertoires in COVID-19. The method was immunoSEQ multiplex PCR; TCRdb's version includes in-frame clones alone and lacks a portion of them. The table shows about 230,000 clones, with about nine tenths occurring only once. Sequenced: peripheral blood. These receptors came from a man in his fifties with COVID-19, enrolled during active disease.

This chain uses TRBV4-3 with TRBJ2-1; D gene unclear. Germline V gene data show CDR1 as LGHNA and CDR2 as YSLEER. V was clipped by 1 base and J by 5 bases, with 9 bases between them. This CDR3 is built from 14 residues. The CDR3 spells CASSQGSSDNEQFF. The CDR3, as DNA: TGCGCCAGCAGCCAAGGCTCGTCAGACAATGAGCAGTTCTTC.

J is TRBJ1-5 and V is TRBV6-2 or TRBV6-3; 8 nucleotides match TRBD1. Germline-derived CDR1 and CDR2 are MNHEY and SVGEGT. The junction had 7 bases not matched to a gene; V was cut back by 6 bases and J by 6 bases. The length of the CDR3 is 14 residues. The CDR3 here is CASSRTGSGQPQHF. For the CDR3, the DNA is TGTGCCAGCAGCAGGACAGGGTCGGGTCAGCCCCAGCATTTT.

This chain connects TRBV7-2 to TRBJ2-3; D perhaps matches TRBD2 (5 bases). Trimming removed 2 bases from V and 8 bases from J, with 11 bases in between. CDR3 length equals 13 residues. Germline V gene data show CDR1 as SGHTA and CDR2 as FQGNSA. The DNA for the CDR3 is TGTGCCAGCAGCTTAAGCGAGGGCGGTACGCAGTATTTT. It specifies CASSLSEGGTQYF.

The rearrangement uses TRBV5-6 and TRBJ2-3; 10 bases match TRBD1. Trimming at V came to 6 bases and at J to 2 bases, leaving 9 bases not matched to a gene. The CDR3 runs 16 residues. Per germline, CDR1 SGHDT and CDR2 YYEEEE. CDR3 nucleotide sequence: TGTGCCAGCAACTGGGACAGGGGCCCTGTCACAGATACGCAGTATTTT. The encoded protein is CASNWDRGPVTDTQYF.

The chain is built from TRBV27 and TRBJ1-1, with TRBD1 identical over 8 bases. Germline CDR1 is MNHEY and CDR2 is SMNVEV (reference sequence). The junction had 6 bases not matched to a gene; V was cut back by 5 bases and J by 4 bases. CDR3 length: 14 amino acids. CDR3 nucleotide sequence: TGTGCCAGCAGTGATGGACAGGGATTCACTGAAGCTTTCTTT. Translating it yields CASSDGQGFTEAFF.

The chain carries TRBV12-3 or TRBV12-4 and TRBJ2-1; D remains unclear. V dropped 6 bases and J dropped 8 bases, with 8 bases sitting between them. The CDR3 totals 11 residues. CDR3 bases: TGTGCCAGCAGCCTCTTCGATGAGCAGTTCTTC. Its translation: CASSLFDEQFF.

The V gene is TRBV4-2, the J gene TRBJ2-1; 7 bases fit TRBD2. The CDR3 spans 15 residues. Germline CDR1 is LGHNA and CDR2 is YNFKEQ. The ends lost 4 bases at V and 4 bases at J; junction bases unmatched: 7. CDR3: CASSPPLAAYNEQFF. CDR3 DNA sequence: TGTGCCAGCAGCCCTCCCCTAGCGGCTTACAATGAGCAGTTCTTC.

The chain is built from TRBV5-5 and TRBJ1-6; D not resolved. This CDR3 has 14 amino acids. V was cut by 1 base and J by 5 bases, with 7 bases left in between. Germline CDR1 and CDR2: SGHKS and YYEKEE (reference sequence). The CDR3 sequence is CASSLNRNNSPLHF. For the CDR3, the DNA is TGTGCCAGCAGCTTGAACAGAAATAATTCACCCCTCCACTTT.